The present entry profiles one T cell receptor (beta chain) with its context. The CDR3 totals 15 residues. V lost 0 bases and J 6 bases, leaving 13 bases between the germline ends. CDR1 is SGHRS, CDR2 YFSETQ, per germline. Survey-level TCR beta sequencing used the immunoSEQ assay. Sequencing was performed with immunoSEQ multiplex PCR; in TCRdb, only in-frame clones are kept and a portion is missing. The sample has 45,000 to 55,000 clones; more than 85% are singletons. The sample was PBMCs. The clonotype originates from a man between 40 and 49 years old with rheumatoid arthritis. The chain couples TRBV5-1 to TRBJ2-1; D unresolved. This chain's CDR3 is CASSLVAALSNEQFF. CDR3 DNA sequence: TGCGCCAGCAGCTTGGTTGCCGCCCTAAGCAATGAGCAGTTCTTC.